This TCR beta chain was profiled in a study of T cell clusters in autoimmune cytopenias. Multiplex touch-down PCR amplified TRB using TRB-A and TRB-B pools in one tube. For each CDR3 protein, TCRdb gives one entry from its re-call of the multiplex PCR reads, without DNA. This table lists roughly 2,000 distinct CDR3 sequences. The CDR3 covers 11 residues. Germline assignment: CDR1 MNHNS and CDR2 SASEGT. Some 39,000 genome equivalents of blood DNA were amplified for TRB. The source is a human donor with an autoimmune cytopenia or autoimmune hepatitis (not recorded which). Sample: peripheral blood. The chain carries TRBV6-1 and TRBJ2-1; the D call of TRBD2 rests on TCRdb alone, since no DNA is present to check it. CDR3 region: CASSARYEQFF.